This entry lists 25 T cell receptor beta chains sequenced from one sample in a study of CD8+ T cells in alopecia areata. Treatment specified: oral pan-JAK inhibitor, 5-10 mg twice daily. cDNA reverse transcribed from extracted RNA served as the sequencing template. Sequencing was performed with immunoSEQ multiplex PCR; in TCRdb, only in-frame clones are kept and a portion is missing. Here the sample spans fewer than 100,000 clones, 60% to 80% being singletons. Source: CD8+ T cells sorted from blood, taken at week 44, from a patient treated with tofacitinib. All receptors come from a human donor with alopecia areata.

This chain uses TRBV11-2 with TRBJ2-1; D gene uncertain. This CDR3 has 11 amino acids. Germline CDR1 reads SGHAT; CDR2 reads FQNNGV. V lost 3 bases and J 6 bases, leaving 3 bases between the germline ends. This CDR3 is CASSLTNEQFF. For the CDR3, the DNA is TGTGCCAGCAGCTTGACCAATGAGCAGTTCTTC.

The V gene is TRBV5-1, the J gene TRBJ2-1, with 12 bases identical to TRBD2. V lost 0 bases, J lost 8 bases, and 3 bases stayed unmatched. The CDR3 runs 15 residues. Germline V gene data show CDR1 as SGHRS and CDR2 as YFSETQ. CDR3 amino acids: CASSLASGGVDEQFF. In DNA, the CDR3 is TGCGCCAGCAGCTTGGCTAGCGGGGGGGTCGATGAGCAGTTCTTC.

With regard to this clone: Other nucleotide sequences in the sample specify the same CDR3. This chain connects TRBV25-1 to TRBJ2-5; the D is unclear. The CDR3 spans 11 residues. V lost 4 bases, J lost 2 bases, and 2 bases lay in between. Germline lookup yields CDR1 MGHDK and CDR2 SYGVNS. For the CDR3, the DNA is TGTGCCAGCAGTGTACAAGAGACCCAGTACTTC. Amino acids: CASSVQETQYF.

The V and J genes are TRBV7-8 and TRBJ2-5; 7 nucleotides agree with TRBD1. Losses at the gene ends were 2 bases for V and 7 bases for J; bases not matched to a gene: 13. The CDR3 loop spans 16 amino acids. Looked up from germline, CDR1 is SGHVS and CDR2 is FQNEAQ. The CDR3 DNA is TGTGCCAGCAGCTTACCCGGGACAGAAAGACCGGTGACCCAGTACTTC. Translating it yields CASSLPGTERPVTQYF.

V gene TRBV7-6 combines with J gene TRBJ1-6; D perhaps matches TRBD1 (6 bases). The V gene's germline CDR1 is SGHVS and CDR2 FNYEAQ. The CDR3 covers 15 residues. V was trimmed by 1 base and J by 7 bases, leaving 11 bases between them. The CDR3: CASSLDWTENSPLHF. CDR3 nucleotides: TGTGCCAGCAGCTTAGATTGGACAGAGAATTCACCCCTCCACTTT.

This chain uses TRBV7-2 with TRBJ2-2; D not certain. CDR3 length equals 13 residues. Trimming left V 8 bases short and J 5 bases short, with 12 bases between. The germline V gene has CDR1 SGHTA and CDR2 FQGNSA. DNA of the CDR3: TGTGCCAGCGGACGTGTGGGGACCGGGGAGCTGTTTTTT. Translated, it gives CASGRVGTGELFF.

This rearrangement joins TRBV5-1 to TRBJ2-7; TRBD2 matches 14 bases. Germline V CDR1 and CDR2: SGHRS, YFSETQ. V gave up 0 bases and J gave up 5 bases; unmatched junction bases: 4. CDR3 size: 16 residues. CDR3: CASSLGLAGGSDEQYF. The CDR3 DNA reads as TGCGCCAGCAGCTTGGGACTAGCGGGGGGGTCCGACGAGCAGTACTTC.

The table lists this clone with a count of one. In the same sample, other DNA sequences code for this CDR3. For the CDR3, the DNA is TGTGCCAGCAGCCCCGGGACAGGGAACTATGGCTACACCTTC. Translating it yields CASSPGTGNYGYTF. This chain uses TRBV9 with TRBJ1-2, with 9 bases lining up with TRBD1. The CDR3 spans 14 residues. Trimming cost V 4 bases and J 2 bases; bases outside gene matches: 3. In germline, CDR1 is SGDLS, CDR2 YYNGEE.

This clone was recorded once. V and J are TRBV29-1 and TRBJ1-2; the D gene is possibly TRBD1 (6 bases). Trimming stripped 0 bases from V and 7 bases from J, with 12 bases between. CDR3 size: 13 residues. Germline values: CDR1 SQVTM, CDR2 ANQGSEA. As DNA, the CDR3 is TGCAGCGTTGAAGATCATCGGGGGCCTGGCTACACCTTC. As protein: CSVEDHRGPGYTF. The entire variable domain, with the rest obtained from reference TRBV29-1 and TRBJ1-2, is as follows: SAVISQKPSRDICQRGTSLTIQCQVDSQVTMMFWYRQQPGQSLTLIATANQGSEATYESGFVIDKFPISRPNLTFSTLTVSNMSPEDSSIYLCSVEDHRGPGYTFGSGTRLTVV.

This clone was seen once. The rearrangement joins TRBV7-2 to TRBJ2-3, with 10 bases that match TRBD2. The CDR3 has 17 amino acids. V shed 5 bases and J 2 bases; nucleotides not matched to a gene: 10. CDR1 SGHTA and CDR2 FQGNSA come from the germline V gene. Here the CDR3 reads CASSLFTSGALTDTQYF. The CDR3 region has the DNA TGTGCCAGCAGCCTATTCACTAGCGGGGCTCTCACAGATACGCAGTATTTT.

This clone was counted a single time. The CDR3 here is CASSPQWGQGKDEQYF. CDR3 sequence (DNA): TGTGCCAGCAGCCCCCAGTGGGGACAGGGGAAGGACGAGCAGTACTTC. V usage is TRBV9 and J usage is TRBJ2-7; 10 bases line up with TRBD1. V shed 4 bases, J shed 5 bases, and the junction held 12 bases outside the gene matches. This CDR3 has 16 amino acids. Germline V CDR1 and CDR2: SGDLS, YYNGEE.

V usage is TRBV10-3 and J usage is TRBJ2-3; 9 bases line up with TRBD2. The CDR3 extends over 18 amino acids. The V segment lost 3 bases and the J segment 3 bases; nucleotides outside the gene matches: 13. CDR1 ENHRY and CDR2 SYGVKD come from the germline V gene. Here the CDR3 reads CAISESTARGGLTDTQYF. The CDR3 DNA follows: TGTGCCATCAGTGAATCTACCGCGCGGGGGGGCTTGACAGATACGCAGTATTTT.

This chain joins TRBV29-1 and TRBJ1-2; D ambiguous. The CDR3 is 15 amino acids. CDR1 SQVTM and CDR2 ANQGSEA come from the germline V gene. V lost 2 bases and J lost 0, with 13 bases in between. CDR3 nucleotide sequence: TGCAGCGTTGAAAGCGGGGTCCTTACTAACTATGGCTACACCTTC. Residues: CSVESGVLTNYGYTF.

This chain links TRBV6-5 with TRBJ2-7; 8 positions agree with TRBD1. Unmatched junction bases numbered 2, after V lost 2 bases and J lost 2 bases. The V gene's germline CDR1 is MNHEY and CDR2 SVGAGI. The CDR3 runs to 14 residues. The CDR3 sequence: CASSYETGAYEQYF. The CDR3 region has the DNA TGTGCCAGCAGTTACGAGACAGGGGCCTACGAGCAGTACTTC.

This chain uses TRBV5-6 with TRBJ2-3, with 13 bases matching TRBD2. V dropped 0 bases and J dropped 3; count of bases not matched to a gene: 4. The germline V gene encodes CDR1 SGHDT and CDR2 YYEEEE. This CDR3 has 17 amino acids. CDR3 loop: CASSLVGTSGATDTQYF. CDR3 nucleotides: TGTGCCAGCAGCTTGGTGGGGACTAGCGGGGCTACAGATACGCAGTATTTT.

V and J are TRBV9 and TRBJ2-1; D call uncertain. The CDR3 runs to 12 residues. The ends were cut back, 7 bases at V and 5 bases at J, with 10 bases in the middle. Germline lookup yields CDR1 SGDLS and CDR2 YYNGEE. The CDR3 nucleotides read TGTGCCAGCGCGTACCGACACAATGAGCAGTTCTTC. Amino acids: CASAYRHNEQFF.

The rearrangement uses TRBV27 and TRBJ1-1, with 7 bases aligning to TRBD1. The CDR3 spans 12 residues. CDR1 and CDR2 (germline): MNHEY, SMNVEV (reference sequence). Trimming cost V 8 bases and J 12 bases; bases outside gene matches: 12. This CDR3 is CASGQVASETFF. The CDR3 DNA reads as TGTGCCAGCGGACAGGTCGCGTCGGAAACTTTCTTT.

The chain combines TRBV5-1 with TRBJ2-7; tentatively, D is TRBD1 (6 bases). The CDR3 spans 14 residues. Per germline, CDR1 SGHRS and CDR2 YFSETQ. V was trimmed by 5 bases and J by 3 bases, leaving 15 bases between them. The CDR3 region is CASRNPGANYEQYF. CDR3 coding DNA: TGCGCCAGCAGAAACCCAGGGGCTAACTACGAGCAGTACTTC.

The V call is TRBV7-2, the J call TRBJ1-5; 7 bases are shared with TRBD1. Germline lookup yields CDR1 SGHTA and CDR2 FQGNSA. CDR3 length: 15 amino acids. With V trimmed by 5 bases and J by 1 base, 5 bases remained unmatched. CDR3 DNA sequence: TGTGCCAGCAGCGAGGGGACAGTAAGCAATCAGCCCCAGCATTTT. It codes for CASSEGTVSNQPQHF.

The chain employs TRBV7-6 and TRBJ2-5; a weak D match, TRBD1 (6 bases). The CDR3 runs to 13 residues. Trimming took 2 bases from V and 6 from J, leaving 10 bases between them. Germline CDR1 is SGHVS and CDR2 is FNYEAQ. The CDR3 DNA is TGTGCCAGCAGCTTACGACAGGACAAGACCCAGTACTTC. This sequence encodes CASSLRQDKTQYF.

The genes are TRBV10-1 and TRBJ2-7; D perhaps matches TRBD1 (5 bases). This CDR3 has 15 amino acids. The V gene lost 4 bases and the J gene lost 7 bases, with 20 bases spanning the gap. Looked up from germline, CDR1 is WNHNN and CDR2 is SYGVQD (reference sequence). The CDR3 is CASSGTTARGWEQYF. The CDR3 bases are TGCGCCAGCAGTGGGACGACAGCGCGAGGATGGGAGCAGTACTTC.

The chain combines TRBV30 with TRBJ1-1; perhaps TRBD1 as D (5 bases). Deletions cut 2 bases from V and 2 bases from J, with 9 bases between. The germline V gene encodes CDR1 GTSNPN and CDR2 SVGIG (reference sequence). The CDR3 runs to 13 residues. DNA of the CDR3: TGTGCCTGGAGTCAAGGGACTAACACTGAAGCTTTCTTT. Translation: CAWSQGTNTEAFF.

The sample holds one count of this clone. The V call is TRBV29-1, the J call TRBJ1-1, with D tentatively TRBD1 (5 bases). The CDR3 contains 15 residues. Germline assignment: CDR1 SQVTM and CDR2 ANQGSEA. Trimming left V 4 bases short and J 0 bases short, with 15 bases between. The CDR3 sequence is CSVVGGEIVNTEAFF. The CDR3 DNA follows: TGCAGCGTTGTGGGGGGAGAGATAGTGAACACTGAAGCTTTCTTT.

This clone showed up just a few times. This chain links TRBV2 with TRBJ1-2; TRBD1 matches 7 bases. CDR1 SNHLY and CDR2 FYNNEI come from the germline V gene. V was pared by 7 bases and J by 4 bases, with 3 bases of the junction left unmatched. This CDR3 has 12 amino acids. CDR3 residues: CASIGTAYGYTF. CDR3 bases: TGTGCCAGCATCGGGACAGCCTATGGCTACACCTTC. The complete variable domain, with remaining parts taken from reference TRBV2 and TRBJ1-2, reads EPEVTQTPSHQVTQMGQEVILRCVPISNHLYFYWYRQILGQKVEFLVSFYNNEISEKSEIFDDQFSVERPDGSNFTLKIRSTKLEDSAMYFCASIGTAYGYTFGSGTRLTVV.

The CDR3 DNA is TGTGCCTGGAGTCCCGGGGGGGCCTACGAGCAGTACTTC. This sequence encodes CAWSPGGAYEQYF. The rearrangement joins TRBV30 to TRBJ2-7; TRBD2 matches at 8 bases. The germline CDR1 and CDR2 sequences are GTSNPN and SVGIG (reference sequence). J was trimmed by 2 bases and V by 2 bases; bases with no gene match: 2. This CDR3 contains 13 residues.